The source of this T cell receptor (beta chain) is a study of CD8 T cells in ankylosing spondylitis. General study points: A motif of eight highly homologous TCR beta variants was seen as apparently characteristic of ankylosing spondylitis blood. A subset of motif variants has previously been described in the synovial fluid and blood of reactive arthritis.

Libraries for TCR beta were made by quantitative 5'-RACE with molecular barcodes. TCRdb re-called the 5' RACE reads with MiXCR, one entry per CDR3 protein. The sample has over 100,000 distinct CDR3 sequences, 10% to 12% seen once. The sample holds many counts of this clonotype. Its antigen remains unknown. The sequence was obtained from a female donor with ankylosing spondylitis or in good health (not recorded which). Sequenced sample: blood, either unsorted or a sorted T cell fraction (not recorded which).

Here the CDR3 DNA reads TGCGCCAGCAGCTTGAGGGACAGAGCCTACGAGCAGTACTTC. It translates to CASSLRDRAYEQYF. V usage is TRBV5-1 and J usage is TRBJ2-7, with 7 positions matching TRBD1. The CDR3 is 14 residues long. CDR1 is SGHRS, CDR2 YFSETQ, per germline. V was clipped by 1 base and J by 2 bases; unmatched bases: 3.